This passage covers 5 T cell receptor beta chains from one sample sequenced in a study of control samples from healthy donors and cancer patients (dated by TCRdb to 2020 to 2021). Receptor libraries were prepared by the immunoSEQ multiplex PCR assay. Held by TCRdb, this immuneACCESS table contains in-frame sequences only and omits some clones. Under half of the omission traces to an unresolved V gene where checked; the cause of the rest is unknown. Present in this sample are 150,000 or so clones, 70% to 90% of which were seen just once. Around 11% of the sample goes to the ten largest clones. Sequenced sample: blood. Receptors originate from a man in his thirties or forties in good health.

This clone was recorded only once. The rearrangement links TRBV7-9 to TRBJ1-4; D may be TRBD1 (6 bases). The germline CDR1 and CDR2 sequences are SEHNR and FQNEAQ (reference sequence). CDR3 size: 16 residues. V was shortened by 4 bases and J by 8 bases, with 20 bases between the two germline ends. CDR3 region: CASSWSQGWGLEKLFF. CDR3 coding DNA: TGTGCCAGCAGCTGGTCCCAGGGGTGGGGGCTCGAAAAACTGTTTTTT. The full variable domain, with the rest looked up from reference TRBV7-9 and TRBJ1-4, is DTGVSQNPRHKITKRGQNVTFRCDPISEHNRLYWYRQTLGQGPEFLTYFQNEAQLEKSRLLSDRFSAERPKGSFSTLEIQRTEQGDSAMYLCASSWSQGWGLEKLFFGSGTQLSVL.

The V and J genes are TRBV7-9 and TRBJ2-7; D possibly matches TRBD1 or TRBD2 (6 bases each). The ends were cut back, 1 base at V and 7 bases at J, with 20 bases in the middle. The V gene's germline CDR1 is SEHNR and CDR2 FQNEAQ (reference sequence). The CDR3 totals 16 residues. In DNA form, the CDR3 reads TGTGCCAGCAGCTTAGTGGCGGGAAGGGCAGGGGAAGAGCAGTACTTC. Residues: CASSLVAGRAGEEQYF.

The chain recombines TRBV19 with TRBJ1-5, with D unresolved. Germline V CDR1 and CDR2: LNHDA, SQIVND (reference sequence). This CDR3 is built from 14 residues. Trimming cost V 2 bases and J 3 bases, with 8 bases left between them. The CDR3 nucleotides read TGTGCCAGTAGTATACCGGGAACCAATCAGCCCCAGCATTTT. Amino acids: CASSIPGTNQPQHF.

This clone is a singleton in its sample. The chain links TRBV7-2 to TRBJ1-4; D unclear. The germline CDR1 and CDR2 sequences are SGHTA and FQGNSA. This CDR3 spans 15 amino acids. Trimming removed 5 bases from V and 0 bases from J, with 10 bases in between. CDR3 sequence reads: CASSLWIATNEKLFF. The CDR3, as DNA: TGTGCCAGCAGCCTGTGGATTGCAACTAATGAAAAACTGTTTTTT.

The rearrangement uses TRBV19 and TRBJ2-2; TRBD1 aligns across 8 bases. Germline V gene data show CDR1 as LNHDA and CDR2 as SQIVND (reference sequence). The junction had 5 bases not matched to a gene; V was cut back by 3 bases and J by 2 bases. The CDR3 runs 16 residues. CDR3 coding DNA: TGTGCCAGTAGTATTCGGACAGGGTCCAACACCGGGGAGCTGTTTTTT. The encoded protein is CASSIRTGSNTGELFF. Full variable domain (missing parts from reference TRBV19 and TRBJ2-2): DGGITQSPKYLFRKEGQNVTLSCEQNLNHDAMYWYRQDPGQGLRLIYYSQIVNDFQKGDIAEGYSVSREKKESFPLTVTSAQKNPTAFYLCASSIRTGSNTGELFFGEGSRLTVL.